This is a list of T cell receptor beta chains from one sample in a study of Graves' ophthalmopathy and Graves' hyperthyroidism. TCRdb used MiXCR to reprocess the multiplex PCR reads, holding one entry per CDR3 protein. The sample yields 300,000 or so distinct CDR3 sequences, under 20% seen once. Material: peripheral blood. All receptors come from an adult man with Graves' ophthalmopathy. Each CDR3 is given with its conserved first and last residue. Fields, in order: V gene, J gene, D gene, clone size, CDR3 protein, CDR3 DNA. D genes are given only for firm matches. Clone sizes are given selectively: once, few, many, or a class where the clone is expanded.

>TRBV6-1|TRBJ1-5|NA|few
CASSEGVRGFQPQHF
TGTGCCAGCAGTGAAGGCGTTCGGGGGTTCCAGCCCCAGCATTTT
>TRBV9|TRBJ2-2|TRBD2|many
CASSGWERGSGELFF
TGTGCCAGCAGCGGATGGGAGCGGGGTAGCGGGGAGCTGTTTTTT
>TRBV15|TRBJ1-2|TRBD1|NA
CATSREQGWNYGYTF
TGTGCCACCAGCAGAGAACAGGGGTGGAACTATGGCTACACCTTC
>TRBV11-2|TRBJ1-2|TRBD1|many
CASSLDRGPGYTF
TGTGCCAGCAGCTTAGACAGGGGGCCTGGCTACACCTTC
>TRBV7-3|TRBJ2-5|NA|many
CASASDGSRWPQYF
TGTGCCAGCGCTTCAGACGGCTCGAGATGGCCCCAGTACTTC
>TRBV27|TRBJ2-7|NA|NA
CASGHPQQYF
TGTGCCAGCGGCCACCCCCAGCAGTACTTC
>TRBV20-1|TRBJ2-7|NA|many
CSASTAASYEQYF
TGCAGTGCTAGTACCGCCGCCTCCTACGAGCAGTACTTC
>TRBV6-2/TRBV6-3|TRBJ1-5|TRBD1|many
CASSYARDRGLSNQPQHF
TGTGCCAGCAGTTACGCGCGGGACAGGGGATTAAGCAATCAGCCCCAGCATTTT
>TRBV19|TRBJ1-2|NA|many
CASSISSGLSVTNYGYTF
TGTGCCAGTAGTATATCGTCAGGCTTGAGCGTAACTAACTATGGCTACACCTTC
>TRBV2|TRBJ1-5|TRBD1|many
CASSGGQGISNQPQHF
TGTGCCAGCAGCGGGGGACAGGGGATTAGCAATCAGCCCCAGCATTTT
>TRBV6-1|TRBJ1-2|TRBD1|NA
CASSEEPTGPLRYGYTF
TGTGCCAGCAGTGAAGAGCCGACAGGGCCTCTGAGATATGGCTACACCTTC
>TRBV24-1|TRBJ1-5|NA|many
CATSGRDDQPQHF
TGTGCCACCAGTGGCAGGGATGATCAGCCCCAGCATTTT
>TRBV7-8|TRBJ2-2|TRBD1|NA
CASSHRGTGGNTGELFF
TGCGCCAGCAGCCACCGAGGTACAGGGGGCAACACCGGGGAGCTGTTTTTT
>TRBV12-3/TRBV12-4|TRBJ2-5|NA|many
CASSFGYFGETQYF
TGTGCCAGCAGTTTCGGCTACTTCGGGGAGACCCAGTACTTC
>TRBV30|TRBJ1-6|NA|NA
CAWSALGHREAPLHF
TGTGCCTGGAGTGCCCTGGGACACCGAGAGGCACCCCTCCACTTT
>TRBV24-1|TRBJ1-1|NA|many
CATSEYSGEAFF
TGTGCCACCAGTGAGTACTCAGGCGAAGCTTTCTTT
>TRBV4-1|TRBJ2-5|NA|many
CASSPGYQETQYF
TGCGCCAGCAGCCCAGGGTATCAAGAGACCCAGTACTTC
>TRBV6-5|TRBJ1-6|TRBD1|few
CASSIDLTGQKDPLHF
TGTGCCAGCAGTATCGACCTCACGGGACAGAAGGACCCCCTCCACTTT
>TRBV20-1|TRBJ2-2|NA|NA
CSAREVRGVTGELFF
TGCAGTGCTAGAGAGGTCAGGGGGGTCACCGGGGAGCTGTTTTTT
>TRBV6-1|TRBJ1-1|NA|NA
CASSEASGGAGTEAFF
TGTGCCAGCAGCGAAGCCTCCGGGGGGGCGGGGACTGAAGCTTTCTTT
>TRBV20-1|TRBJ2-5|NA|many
CSARGSRGETQYF
TGCAGTGCTAGAGGGAGTCGGGGGGAGACCCAGTACTTC
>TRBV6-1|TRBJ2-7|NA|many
CASSESRRSYEQYF
TGTGCCAGCAGTGAAAGCAGGCGTTCCTACGAGCAGTACTTC
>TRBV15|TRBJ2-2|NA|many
CATSGTKHTTNTGELFF
TGTGCCACCAGCGGGACGAAACACACCACGAACACCGGGGAGCTGTTTTTT
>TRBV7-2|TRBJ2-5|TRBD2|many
CASSTGLAGVMETQYF
TGTGCCAGCAGCACCGGACTAGCGGGGGTAATGGAGACCCAGTACTTC